This T cell receptor (beta chain) was sequenced during a study of shared clonotypes between healthy human individuals (dated by TCRdb to about 2020). Describing the broader study: Two women and a few men aged 18 to 49 years were included in the cohort. Per donor, three plates each were used for CD4 naive and CD4 memory, two for CD8 naive, and one for CD8 memory. To estimate repertoire size and how much clonotypes are shared between individuals, the study performed deep sequencing of blood TCR repertoires from a handful of healthy adults. Different laboratories and diverse techniques were used to prepare libraries and sequence TCR repertoires, to increase sequencing depth and limit assay-specific biases. Per donor, leukapheresis produced somewhere between about 0.94 and 9.5 billion PBMCs.

TCR CDR3 regions were amplified from genomic DNA by multiplex PCR using the deep immunoSEQ assay. Genomic DNA extracted from each cell subset was distributed evenly over all wells of several immunoSEQ 96-well plates, and each plate served as one replicate. For sorted subsets, each replicate PCR was loaded with approximately 190 ng genomic DNA, equivalent to about 30,000 T cell genomes. Purified libraries were quantified with a Qubit 3.0 fluorometer, sized on a Bioanalyzer 2100, and re-quantified with the KAPA Library Quantification kit. Every immunoSEQ 96-well plate was sequenced on a dedicated single-read 150-cycle Illumina NextSeq 550 flow cell. Concerning the study's data processing: Because the immunoSEQ output held only junctional sequences and lacked quality scores, the filtering could not match the filtering applied to full-length reads. Sequences were annotated with PyIR, a Python wrapper for IgBLAST v1.9, and V/J genes and CDR3 were assigned using IMGT germline references. Reads were filtered out if the reads had weak V/J assignments (E-value above 1e-6), no CDR3, stop codons, out-of-frame junctions, or ambiguous translated residues. V3J clonotypes were defined by identical inferred V gene, J gene, and CDR3 amino acid sequence. To compute the percentage overlap between repertoires, the number of shared unique clonotypes was divided by the size of the smaller repertoire. Repertoire richness was assessed with RTK rarefaction, the Chao1 estimator, and Recon v2.1 estimates of unobserved clonotypes. Generation probabilities for all TCRbeta clonotypes obtained by the gDNA method from several donors were computed using OLGA. TCRdb holds this immuneACCESS table with in-frame rearrangements only. Some clones are missing; in checked studies, unresolved V genes explain under half, and the rest has no known cause. D and trimming come from the DNA, and the V and J calls and clone size come from that table. The sample includes about a million clones, with around 76% observed a single time. 1.2% to 1.5% of the sample belongs to the ten largest clones.

The donors were healthy, HIV-negative adults with no recently reported acute infections or vaccinations. Only Caucasian adults living in Nashville, Tennessee, USA were represented among the donors. CD4+ T cells were enriched by magnetic negative selection; naive cells were then positively selected on CD45RA, and the negative fraction formed the memory subset. Blood was collected by leukapheresis, and PBMCs were isolated by Ficoll-Histopaque density gradient centrifugation and then cryopreserved in liquid nitrogen vapor phase. Analytical flow cytometry was used to check the purity and quantity of each magnetically sorted T cell population. From each sorted fraction, genomic DNA was isolated and quantified by UV absorbance on a Nanodrop 2000c. The investigation overall reported the following: Naive subsets generally had larger estimated clonotype richness than memory subsets. Rarefaction of sorted-subset datasets indicated incomplete sequencing despite the large sequencing depth. Based on pairwise subsampling, the degree of clonotype sharing among donors was expected to be affected by sequencing depth. Higher generation probabilities were observed for clonotypes shared by all four sorted-subset donors than for non-shared clonotypes. The genetic and exposure-history diversity represented was limited by the small number of donors. Sampling was restricted to blood, and TCR repertoires in tissues likely differ from the TCR repertoires found in blood. When a handful of donors were compared, the shared fraction of clonotypes was around 4.6% for naive CD4, approximately 3.5% for naive CD8, roughly 2.5% for memory CD4, and approximately 0.4% for memory CD8.

Clipping removes 0 bases from V and 3 bases from J, with 11 as the unmatched junction base count. CDR1 and CDR2, per the germline V gene (reference sequence), are LNHNV and YYDKDF. The CDR3 runs 18 amino acids, cysteine and phenylalanine included. Only the CDR3 DNA stays, 54 bases, in frame from base 1. On this clone itself: Its antigen is still unknown. It has no much larger one-base neighbor in the sample; base qualities were not kept.

The clonotype was recovered from a man aged 18 to 30 in good health. The sequence is built from TRBV15 and TRBJ2-1, with 7 middle bases fitting TRBD2. What was sequenced was memory CD4+ T cells sorted from blood. In the paper's terms, the cell subset or site label means: CD45RA-negative fraction. CDR3 reads: CATSRDSVRGRIYNEQFF. The nucleotide sequence is given as TGTGCCACCAGCAGAGATTCGGTCCGCGGGAGAATCTACAATGAGCAGTTCTTC.